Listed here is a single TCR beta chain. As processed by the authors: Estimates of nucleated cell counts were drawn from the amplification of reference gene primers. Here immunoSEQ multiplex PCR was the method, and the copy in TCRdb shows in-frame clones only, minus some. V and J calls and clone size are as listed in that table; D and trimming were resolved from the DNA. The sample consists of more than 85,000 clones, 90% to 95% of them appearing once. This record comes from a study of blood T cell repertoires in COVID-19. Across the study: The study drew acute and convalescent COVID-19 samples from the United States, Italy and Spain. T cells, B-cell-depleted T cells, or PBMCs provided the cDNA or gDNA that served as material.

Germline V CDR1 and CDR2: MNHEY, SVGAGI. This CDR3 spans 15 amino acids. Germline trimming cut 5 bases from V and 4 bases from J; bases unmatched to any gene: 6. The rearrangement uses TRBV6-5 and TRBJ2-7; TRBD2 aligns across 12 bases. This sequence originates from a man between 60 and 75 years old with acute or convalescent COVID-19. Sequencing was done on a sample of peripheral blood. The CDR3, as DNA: TGTGCCAGCAGTCTTCTAGCGGGAGGGCTTTACGAGCAGTACTTC. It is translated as CASSLLAGGLYEQYF.